The present T cell receptor beta chain was sequenced within a study of beta chain features in type 1 diabetes (dated by TCRdb to 2017 to 2018). Looking at the study overall: No differences in mean age, gender distribution, total cell number or subset yield were found between patients and healthy donors. A total of approximately 99,000,000 sorted cells were examined across all samples, and RNA yield correlated strongly with the number of cells per subset. The study compared TCRB repertoires of sorted circulating CD4+ T cell subsets between recently diagnosed type 1 diabetes patients and matched healthy donors. Regulatory and stem cell-like memory subsets were obtained from only 8 patients and roughly eight healthy donors, while naive and central memory subsets were obtained from all 30 or so donors.

All of the isolated RNA was reverse transcribed with the High Capacity cDNA Reverse Transcription Kit, so expressed TCRB transcripts were sequenced. Deep immunoSEQ sequencing was applied to naive, central memory and regulatory T cell samples, giving an average of roughly 3.5 million total reads per sample. After sorted cells were lysed in RLT buffer, RNA was extracted with DNase-treated RNeasy Micro or Mini kits, with the choice depending on cell number. To prevent cross-contamination, every cell subset was processed on its own, while patient and healthy donor samples were processed together. The immunoSEQ multiplex PCR was used to amplify TCRB sequences from cDNA, yielding 87-bp fragments that span the CDR3 region. The amplicons were sequenced using the Illumina HiSeq platform. The authors processed their data as follows. PCR bias was corrected computationally using synthetic template baselines, and reads within Hamming distance 2 were collapsed, with unmergeable singletons discarded. By aligning reads against IMGT, V, D and J genes, CDR3 length, and insertions or deletions at six rearrangement sites were assigned. Within each subset, clonotype counts were normalized to the number of sorted cells before true diversity and Gini coefficients were calculated with the tcR R package. The overlap coefficient, calculated on TCRB nucleotide sequences, was used to quantify repertoire sharing. Out-of-frame TCRB sequences from naive cells were analyzed to stand in for the pre-selection repertoire. TCRdb retrieved this table from immuneACCESS and kept in-frame rearrangements only. Not all clones are present; in checked studies, unresolved V genes account for under half, and no reason is known for the remainder. The V and J calls and clone size were taken over from that table, and D and trimming were inferred from the DNA. The sample table shows a few hundred thousand clones, and 24% are seen once. The top ten constitute approximately 0.011% of the sample.

A single peripheral blood draw of 90 to 150 mL on average was collected from each donor into heparinised tubes. Naive, central memory, regulatory and stem cell-like memory CD4+ T cells were sorted on a BD FACSAria II using a panel including CD45RO, CCR7, CD25, CD127, CD95 and CD27. Every sorted population had a purity above 95%. PBMCs were separated immediately by Lymphoprep density gradient centrifugation and were stained directly, without being cultured. So that batch effects would be minimized, each experiment stained and sorted samples in pairs, pairing one healthy donor with one patient. Including the terminal cysteine and phenylalanine, the CDR3 comprises 14 residues. The CDR3 DNA has 42 bases and is translated from base 1. V is pruned by 3 bases and J by 6 bases, leaving 7 bases of the junction without a gene match. CDR1 and CDR2 are read off the germline V gene as MDHEN and SYDVKM. This clone was counted only a few times. What antigen it recognizes has not been identified. No clone much larger than this one lies a single base away; base qualities are absent.

Paper-wide results and their limitations: At VDJ recombination sites, patients with type 1 diabetes made fewer insertions and deleted more nucleotides, a pattern implying thymic rearrangement abnormalities. PCR may preferentially amplify shorter templates, but because patient and control samples were amplified and corrected together, any resulting skew would affect both groups equally. Naive, central memory and regulatory TCRB repertoires appeared to be more alike among patients than among healthy donors. In all four CD4+ subsets, TCRB CDR3 length was moderately but significantly shorter in type 1 diabetes patients. Sequencing cDNA rather than genomic DNA could over-represent highly expressing activated cells, although activation and CD3 levels did not differ between groups. HLA sub-analyses involved small numbers of individuals, so any influence of HLA type on TCRB rearrangement remained unresolved.

The chain couples TRBV28 to TRBJ2-7; the junction holds 8 bases that match TRBD2. The TCR originated in a woman in her 30s with type 1 diabetes. Sequenced: naive CD4+ T cells from blood. Reading the label with the study, this specimen's cell subset or site is: true naive CD4+ T cells. The DNA sequence is TGTGCCAGCAGTTTTGGGACTAGGATGAGCGAGCAGTACTTC. Translated, it gives CASSFGTRMSEQYF.